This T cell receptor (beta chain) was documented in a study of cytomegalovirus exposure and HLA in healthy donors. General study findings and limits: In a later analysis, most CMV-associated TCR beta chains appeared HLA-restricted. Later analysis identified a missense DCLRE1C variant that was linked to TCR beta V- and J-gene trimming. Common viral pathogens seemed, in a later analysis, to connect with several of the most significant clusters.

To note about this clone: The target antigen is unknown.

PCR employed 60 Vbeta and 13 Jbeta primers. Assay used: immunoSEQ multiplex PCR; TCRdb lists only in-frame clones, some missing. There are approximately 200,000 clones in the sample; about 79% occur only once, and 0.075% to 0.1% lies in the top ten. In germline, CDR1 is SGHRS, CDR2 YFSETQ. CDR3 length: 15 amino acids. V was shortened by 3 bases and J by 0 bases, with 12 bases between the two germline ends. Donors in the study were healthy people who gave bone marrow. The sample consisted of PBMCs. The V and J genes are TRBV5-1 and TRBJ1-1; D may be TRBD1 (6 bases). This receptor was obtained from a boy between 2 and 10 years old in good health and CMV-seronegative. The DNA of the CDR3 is TGCGCCAGCAGCTCCGGGCGGACAGTGAACACTGAAGCTTTCTTT. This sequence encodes CASSSGRTVNTEAFF.